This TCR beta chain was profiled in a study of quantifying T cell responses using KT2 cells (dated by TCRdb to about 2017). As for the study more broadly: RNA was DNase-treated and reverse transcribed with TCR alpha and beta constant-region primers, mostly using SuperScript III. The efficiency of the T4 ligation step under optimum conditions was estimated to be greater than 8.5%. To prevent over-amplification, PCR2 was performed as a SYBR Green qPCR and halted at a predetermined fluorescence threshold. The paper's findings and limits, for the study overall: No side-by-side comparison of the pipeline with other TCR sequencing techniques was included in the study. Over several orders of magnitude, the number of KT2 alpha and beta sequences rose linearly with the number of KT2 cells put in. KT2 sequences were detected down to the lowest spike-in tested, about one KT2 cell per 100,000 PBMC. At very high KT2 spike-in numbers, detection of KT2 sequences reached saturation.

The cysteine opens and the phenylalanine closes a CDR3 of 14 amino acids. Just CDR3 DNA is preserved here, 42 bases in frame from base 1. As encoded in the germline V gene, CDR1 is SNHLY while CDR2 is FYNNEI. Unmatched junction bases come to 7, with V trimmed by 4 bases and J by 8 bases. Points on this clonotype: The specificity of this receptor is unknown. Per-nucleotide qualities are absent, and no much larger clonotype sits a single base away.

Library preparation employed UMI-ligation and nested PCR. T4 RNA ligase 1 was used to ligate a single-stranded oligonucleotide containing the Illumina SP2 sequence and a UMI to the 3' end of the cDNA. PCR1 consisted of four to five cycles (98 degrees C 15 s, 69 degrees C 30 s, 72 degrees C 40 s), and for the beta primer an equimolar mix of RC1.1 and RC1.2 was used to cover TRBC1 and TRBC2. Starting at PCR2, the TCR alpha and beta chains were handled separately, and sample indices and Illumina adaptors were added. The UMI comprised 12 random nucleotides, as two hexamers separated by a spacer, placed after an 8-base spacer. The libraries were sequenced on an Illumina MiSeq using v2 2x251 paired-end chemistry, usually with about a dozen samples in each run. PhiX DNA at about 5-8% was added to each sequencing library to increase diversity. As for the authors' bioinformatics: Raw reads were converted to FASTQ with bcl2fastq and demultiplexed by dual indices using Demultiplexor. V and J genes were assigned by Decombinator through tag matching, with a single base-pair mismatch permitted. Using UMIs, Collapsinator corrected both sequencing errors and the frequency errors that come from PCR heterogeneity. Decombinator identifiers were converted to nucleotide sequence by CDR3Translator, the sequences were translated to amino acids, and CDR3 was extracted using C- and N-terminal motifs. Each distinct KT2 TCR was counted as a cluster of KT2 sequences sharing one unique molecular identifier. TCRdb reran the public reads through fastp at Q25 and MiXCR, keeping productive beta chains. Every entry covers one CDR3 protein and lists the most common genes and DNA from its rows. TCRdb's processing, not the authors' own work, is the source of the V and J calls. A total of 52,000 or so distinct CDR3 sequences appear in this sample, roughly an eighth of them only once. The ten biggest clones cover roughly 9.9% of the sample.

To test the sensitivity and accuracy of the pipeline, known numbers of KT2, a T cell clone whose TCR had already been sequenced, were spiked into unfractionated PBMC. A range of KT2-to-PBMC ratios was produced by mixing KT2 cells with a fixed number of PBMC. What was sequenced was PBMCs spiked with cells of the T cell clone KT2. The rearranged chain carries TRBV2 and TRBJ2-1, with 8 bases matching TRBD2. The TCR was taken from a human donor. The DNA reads TGTGCCAGCAGTGTAGCGGGGCTTGGGGATGAGCAGTTCTTC. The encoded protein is CASSVAGLGDEQFF.